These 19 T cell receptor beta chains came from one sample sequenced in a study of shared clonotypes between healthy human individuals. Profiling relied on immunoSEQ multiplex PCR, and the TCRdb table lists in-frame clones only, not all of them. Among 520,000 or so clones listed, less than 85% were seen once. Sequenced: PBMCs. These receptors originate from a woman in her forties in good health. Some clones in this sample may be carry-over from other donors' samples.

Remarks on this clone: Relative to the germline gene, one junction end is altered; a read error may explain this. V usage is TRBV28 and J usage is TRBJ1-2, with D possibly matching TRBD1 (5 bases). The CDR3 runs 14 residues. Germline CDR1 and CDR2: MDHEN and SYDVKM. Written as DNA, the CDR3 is TGTGCCAGCAGTTCCGGCAGGGCACTTTATGACTACACCTTC. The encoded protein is CASSSGRALYDYTF.

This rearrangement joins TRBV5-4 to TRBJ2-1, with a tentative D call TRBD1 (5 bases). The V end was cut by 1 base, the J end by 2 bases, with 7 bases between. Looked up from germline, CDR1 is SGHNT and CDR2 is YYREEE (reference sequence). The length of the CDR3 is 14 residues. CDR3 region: CASSLTGPYNEQFF. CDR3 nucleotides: TGTGCCAGCAGCTTGACAGGCCCCTACAATGAGCAGTTCTTC.

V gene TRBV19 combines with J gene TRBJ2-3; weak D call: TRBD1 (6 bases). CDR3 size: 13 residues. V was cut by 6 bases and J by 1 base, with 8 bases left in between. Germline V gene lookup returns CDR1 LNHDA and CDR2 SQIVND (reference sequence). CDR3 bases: TGTGCCAGTAGACCAGGGGGCACAGATACGCAGTATTTT. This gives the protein CASRPGGTDTQYF.

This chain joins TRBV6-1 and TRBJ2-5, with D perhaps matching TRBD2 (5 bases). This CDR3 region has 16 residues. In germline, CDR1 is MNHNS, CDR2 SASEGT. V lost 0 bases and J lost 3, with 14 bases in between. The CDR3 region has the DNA TGTGCCAGCAGTGAAGCCCCGCAGAGGGAAAAAGAGACCCAGTACTTC. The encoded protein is CASSEAPQREKETQYF.

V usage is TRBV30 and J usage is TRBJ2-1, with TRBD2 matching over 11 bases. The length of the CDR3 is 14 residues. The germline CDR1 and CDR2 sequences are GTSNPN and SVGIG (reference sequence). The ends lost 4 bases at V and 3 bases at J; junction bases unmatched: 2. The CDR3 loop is CAWTTSGSYNEQFF. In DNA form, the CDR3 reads TGTGCCTGGACAACTAGCGGGAGCTACAATGAGCAGTTCTTC. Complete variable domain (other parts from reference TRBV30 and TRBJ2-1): SQTIHQWPATLVQPVGSPLSLECTVEGTSNPNLYWYRQAAGRGLQLLFYSVGIGQISSEVPQNLSASRPQDRQFILSSKKLLLSDSGFYLCAWTTSGSYNEQFFGPGTRLTVL.

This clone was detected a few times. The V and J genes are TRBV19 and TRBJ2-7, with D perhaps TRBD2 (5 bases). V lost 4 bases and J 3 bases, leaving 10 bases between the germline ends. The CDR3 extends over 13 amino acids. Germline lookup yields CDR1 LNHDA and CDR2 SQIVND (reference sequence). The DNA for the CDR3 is TGTGCCAGTAGTACTACGGGAAACTACGAGCAGTACTTC. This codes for CASSTTGNYEQYF.

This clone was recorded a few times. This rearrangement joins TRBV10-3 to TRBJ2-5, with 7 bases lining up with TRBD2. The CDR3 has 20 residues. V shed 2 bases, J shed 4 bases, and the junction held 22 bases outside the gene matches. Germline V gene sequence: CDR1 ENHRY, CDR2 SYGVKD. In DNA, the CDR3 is TGTGCCATCAGTGAGCCGAAGGGCGGGAGAAGTAGGCAGGGAGGAGAGACCCAGTACTTC. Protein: CAISEPKGGRSRQGGETQYF.

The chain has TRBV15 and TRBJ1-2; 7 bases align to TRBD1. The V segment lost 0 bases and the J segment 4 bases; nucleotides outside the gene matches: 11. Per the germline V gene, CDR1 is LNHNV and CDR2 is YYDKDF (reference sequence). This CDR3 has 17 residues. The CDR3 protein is CATSRDSVGTESYGYTF. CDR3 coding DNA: TGTGCCACCAGCAGAGATTCTGTAGGGACAGAAAGCTATGGCTACACCTTC.

The DNA for the CDR3 is TGTGCCATCAGTGCCGGGACAGGGGGCCAGGAGACCCAGTACTTC. It yields the protein CAISAGTGGQETQYF. This chain uses TRBV10-3 with TRBJ2-5, with TRBD1 identical over 12 bases. From germline, CDR1 is ENHRY and CDR2 SYGVKD. The CDR3 runs 15 residues. The trim removed 4 bases at V and 5 bases at J, leaving 5 bases unmatched.

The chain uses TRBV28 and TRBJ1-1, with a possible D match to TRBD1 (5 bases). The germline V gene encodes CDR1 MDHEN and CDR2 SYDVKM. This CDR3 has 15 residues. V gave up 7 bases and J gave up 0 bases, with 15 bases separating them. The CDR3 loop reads CASTPPLGVNTEAFF. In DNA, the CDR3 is TGTGCCAGCACCCCCCCGCTGGGGGTGAACACTGAAGCTTTCTTT.

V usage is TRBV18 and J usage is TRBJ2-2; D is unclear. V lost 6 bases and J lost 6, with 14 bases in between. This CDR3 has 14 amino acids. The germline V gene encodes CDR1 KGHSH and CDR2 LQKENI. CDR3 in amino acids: CASSPVAPPGELFF. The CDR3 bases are TGTGCCAGCTCCCCGGTGGCGCCCCCCGGGGAGCTGTTTTTT.

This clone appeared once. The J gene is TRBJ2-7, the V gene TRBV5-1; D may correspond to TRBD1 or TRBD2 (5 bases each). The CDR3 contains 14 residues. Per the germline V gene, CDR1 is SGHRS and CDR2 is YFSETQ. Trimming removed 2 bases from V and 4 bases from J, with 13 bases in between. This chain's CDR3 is CASSFIGARYEQYF. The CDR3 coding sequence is TGCGCCAGCAGCTTCATCGGGGCTAGATACGAGCAGTACTTC.

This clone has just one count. CDR3 sequence reads: CASSISIAGEGYEQYF. Here the CDR3 DNA reads TGTGCCAGTAGTATTTCGATAGCGGGAGAAGGTTACGAGCAGTACTTC. The chain carries TRBV19 and TRBJ2-7; 9 nucleotides align to TRBD2. CDR3 length: 16 amino acids. Trimming cost V 3 bases and J 4 bases; bases outside gene matches: 10. CDR1 LNHDA and CDR2 SQIVND come from the germline V gene (reference sequence).

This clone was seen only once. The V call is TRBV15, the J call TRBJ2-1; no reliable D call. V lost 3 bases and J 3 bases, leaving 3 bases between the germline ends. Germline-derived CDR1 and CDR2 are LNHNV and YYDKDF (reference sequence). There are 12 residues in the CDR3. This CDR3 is CATSSDYNEQFF. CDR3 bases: TGTGCCACCAGCAGTGACTACAATGAGCAGTTCTTC.

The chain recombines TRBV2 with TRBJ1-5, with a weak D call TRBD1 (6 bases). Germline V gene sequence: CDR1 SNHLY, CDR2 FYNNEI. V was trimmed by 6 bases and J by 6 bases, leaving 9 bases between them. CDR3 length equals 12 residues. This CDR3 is CASRSGVQPQHF. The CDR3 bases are TGTGCCAGCAGATCAGGGGTTCAGCCCCAGCATTTT.

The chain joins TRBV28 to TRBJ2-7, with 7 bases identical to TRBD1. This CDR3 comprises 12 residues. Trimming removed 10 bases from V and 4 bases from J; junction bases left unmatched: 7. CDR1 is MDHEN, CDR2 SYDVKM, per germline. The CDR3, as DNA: TGTGCCACTTCCACACAGGGGTACGAGCAGTACTTC. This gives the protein CATSTQGYEQYF.

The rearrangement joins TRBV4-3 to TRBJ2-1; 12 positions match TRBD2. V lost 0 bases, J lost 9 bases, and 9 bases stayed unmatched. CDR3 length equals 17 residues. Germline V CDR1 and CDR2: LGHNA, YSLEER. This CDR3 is CASSQDALAGGPTEQFF. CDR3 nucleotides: TGCGCCAGCAGCCAAGATGCCCTAGCGGGAGGGCCAACTGAGCAGTTCTTC.

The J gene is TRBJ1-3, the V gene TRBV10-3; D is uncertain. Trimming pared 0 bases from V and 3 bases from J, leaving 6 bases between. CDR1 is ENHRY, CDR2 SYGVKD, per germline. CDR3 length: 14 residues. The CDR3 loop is CAISESQSGNTIYF. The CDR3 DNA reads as TGTGCCATCAGTGAGTCTCAGAGTGGAAACACCATATATTTT.

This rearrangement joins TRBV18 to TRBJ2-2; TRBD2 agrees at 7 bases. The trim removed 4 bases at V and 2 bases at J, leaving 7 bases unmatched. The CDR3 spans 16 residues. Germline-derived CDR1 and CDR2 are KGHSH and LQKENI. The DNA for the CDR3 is TGTGCCAGCTCACAATCCGGGGGGAGTAACACCGGGGAGCTGTTTTTT. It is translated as CASSQSGGSNTGELFF. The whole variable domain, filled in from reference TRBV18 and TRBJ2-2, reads NAGVMQNPRHLVRRRGQEARLRCSPMKGHSHVYWYRQLPEEGLKFMVYLQKENIIDESGMPKERFSAEFPKEGPSILRIQQVVRGDSAAYFCASSQSGGSNTGELFFGEGSRLTVL.